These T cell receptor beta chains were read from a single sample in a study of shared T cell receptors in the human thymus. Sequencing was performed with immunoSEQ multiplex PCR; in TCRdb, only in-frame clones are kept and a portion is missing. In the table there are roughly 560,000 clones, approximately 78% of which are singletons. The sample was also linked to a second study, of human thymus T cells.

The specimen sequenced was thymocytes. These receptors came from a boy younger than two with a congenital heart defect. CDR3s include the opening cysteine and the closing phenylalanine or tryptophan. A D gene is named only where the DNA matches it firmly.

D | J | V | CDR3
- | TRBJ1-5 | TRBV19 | CASTTNEEWKPQHF
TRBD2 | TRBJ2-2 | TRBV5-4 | CASNSSGEPGELFF
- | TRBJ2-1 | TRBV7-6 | CASSLFRETIQFF
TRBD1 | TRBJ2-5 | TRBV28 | CASSHPGQQETQYF
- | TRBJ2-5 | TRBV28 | CASRERETQYF
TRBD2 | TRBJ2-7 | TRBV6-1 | CASSEAAIAGSPEQYF
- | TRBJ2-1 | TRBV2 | CASMSEHYNEQFF
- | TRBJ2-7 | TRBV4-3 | CASSRFQQYEQYF
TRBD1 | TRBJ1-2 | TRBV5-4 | CASSLGQGGYGYTF
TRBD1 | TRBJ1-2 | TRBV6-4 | CASSEGTGEGDNYGYTF
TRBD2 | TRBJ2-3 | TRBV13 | CASSLPCRREVSTDTQYF
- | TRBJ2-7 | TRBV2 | CASSDYSSYEQYF
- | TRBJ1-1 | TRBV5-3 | CARTGGFTEAFF
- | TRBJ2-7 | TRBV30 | CAWSVPRGECEQYF
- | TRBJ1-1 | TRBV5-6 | CASSLGDNRENNTEAFF
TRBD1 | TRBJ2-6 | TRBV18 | CASSPTGTGNSGANVLTF
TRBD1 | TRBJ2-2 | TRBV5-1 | CASSSYRYDRGDDTGELFF
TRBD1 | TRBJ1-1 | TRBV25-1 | CASKTRGQLNTEAFF
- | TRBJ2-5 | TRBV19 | CASSISVGGETQYF
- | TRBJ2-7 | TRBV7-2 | CASSLDGEQYF
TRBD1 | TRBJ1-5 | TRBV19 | CASSISDRVNQPQHF
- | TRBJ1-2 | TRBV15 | CATSSERGFPTYGYTF
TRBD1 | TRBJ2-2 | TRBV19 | CASRTTTGGQREPTGELFF
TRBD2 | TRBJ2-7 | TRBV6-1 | CASRGGLAGVYEQYF
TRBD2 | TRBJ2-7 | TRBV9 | CASSVEASGDIDEQYF
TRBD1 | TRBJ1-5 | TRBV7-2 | CASSLALGDRDNQPQHF
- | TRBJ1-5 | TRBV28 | CASSPTDYSNQPQHF
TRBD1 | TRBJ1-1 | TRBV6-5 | CASSRDSMNTEAFF
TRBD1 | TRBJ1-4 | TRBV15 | CATSRVYRGRYEKLFF
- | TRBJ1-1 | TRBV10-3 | CATSTAGGTEAFF
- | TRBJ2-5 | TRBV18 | CASSPGVSRSLQETQYF
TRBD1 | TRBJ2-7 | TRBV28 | CASSHSLDRAFAYEQYF
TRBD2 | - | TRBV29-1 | CSVVKGTSGRVNPYEQYF
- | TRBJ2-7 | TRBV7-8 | CASSLGGTSYEQYF
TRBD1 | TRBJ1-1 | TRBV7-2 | CASSTRQGKINTEAFF
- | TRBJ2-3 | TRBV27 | CASRDHTGDTQYF
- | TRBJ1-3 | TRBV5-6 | CASSFGPSGNTIYF
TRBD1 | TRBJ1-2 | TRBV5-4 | CASSSFSDRVAGYTF
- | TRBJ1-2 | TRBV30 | CAWLHRPQDYGYTF